This TCR beta chain was profiled in a study of cytomegalovirus exposure and HLA in healthy donors. Study information: Drawn from HLA-typed donors, around 85 million unique TCRs were held in an early data release.

The V end was cut by 3 bases, the J end by 0 bases, with 6 bases between. The CDR3 is 14 residues long. CDR1 is LNHDA and CDR2 is SQIVND in the germline V gene (reference sequence). PCR amplification relied on 60 Vbeta primers (plus 13 Jbeta primers). Clones were sequenced by immunoSEQ multiplex PCR, and TCRdb holds only the in-frame ones, with some missing. The sample lists around 180,000 clones, about 80% occurring once. This clonotype was sampled from a woman aged 40 to 49 in good health and CMV-seronegative. This rearrangement joins TRBV19 to TRBJ1-3; D gene uncertain. Sequencing was performed on PBMCs. This CDR3 reads CASSISVSGNTIYF. As DNA, the CDR3 is TGTGCCAGTAGTATCTCAGTCTCTGGAAACACCATATATTTT.